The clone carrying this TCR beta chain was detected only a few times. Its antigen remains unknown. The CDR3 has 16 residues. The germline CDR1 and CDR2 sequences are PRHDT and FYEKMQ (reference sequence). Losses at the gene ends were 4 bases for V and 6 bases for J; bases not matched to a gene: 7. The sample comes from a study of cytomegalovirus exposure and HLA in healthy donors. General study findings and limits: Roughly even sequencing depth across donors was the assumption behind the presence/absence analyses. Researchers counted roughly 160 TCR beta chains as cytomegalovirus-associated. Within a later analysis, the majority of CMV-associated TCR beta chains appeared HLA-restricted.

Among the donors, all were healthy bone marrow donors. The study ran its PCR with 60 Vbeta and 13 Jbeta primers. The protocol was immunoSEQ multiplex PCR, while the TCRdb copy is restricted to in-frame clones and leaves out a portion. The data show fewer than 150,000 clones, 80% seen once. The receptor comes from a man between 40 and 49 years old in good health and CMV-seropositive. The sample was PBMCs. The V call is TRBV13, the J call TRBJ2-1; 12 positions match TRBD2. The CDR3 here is CASSSSTSGSTNEQFF. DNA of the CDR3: TGTGCCAGCAGCTCATCGACTAGCGGGAGTACCAATGAGCAGTTCTTC.